This paragraph covers one TCR beta chain sequence. This clone occurred many times. What this receptor recognizes is not known. The read gets to within 3 residues of the CDR3 end, and the germline J gene fills in the rest. Most of the CVID patients and most of the healthy controls were of Caucasian heritage. From each donor, roughly 5 to 8 ml of heparinized peripheral whole blood was collected. Genomic DNA from adults with common variable immune deficiency (CVID) and from healthy adult controls was the source for sequencing TCRbeta CDR3 repertoires. There were around 22 healthy adult volunteers in the control group (about 12 female and 10 male), ranging in age from about 23 to 66 years, with a mean age of around 36. Diluted blood was density-centrifuged over Hypaque 1077 or Ficoll-Paque to isolate peripheral blood mononuclear cells. Genomic DNA was obtained from unsorted mononuclear cells through either Qiagen column purification or a centrifugation-based method.

Sequences GTSNPN (CDR1) and SVGIG (CDR2) are obtained from the germline V gene (reference sequence). Inclusive of the bounding cysteine and phenylalanine, the CDR3 is 13 residues long. Only the CDR3 bases that were read are kept: 30 of them, in frame from base 1. Trimming costs V 2 bases and J 2 bases, and their ends lie 10 bases apart. This sample was included in a study of T cell clonality in common variable immunodeficiency (dated by TCRdb to the mid-2010s). Overall study results and their limits: It was noted by the authors that sequencing of the repertoires of T cell subpopulations would be needed to clarify the cause of the increased clonality in CVID. Correlations between repertoire features and clinical complications were limited by patient heterogeneity within the CVID cohort. Compared with healthy controls, CVID subjects showed increased TCRbeta clonality (t-test p = 0.018), a feature most characteristic of about a third of subjects. Although equal DNA input was used, an average of about 83,000 unique sequences per sample was obtained for controls, compared with some 30,000 for CVID samples. CVID TCRbeta sequences were reported to have fewer deletions and N-nucleotide insertions and to lack highly modified clones with 13 or more V deletions. Healthy controls shared more TCRbeta clones with each other than CVID subjects shared among themselves (p < 0.0001).

Equivalent amounts of genomic DNA from CVID and control samples were used as sequencing input. For every sample, a 60 bp segment covering the rearranged TCRbeta CDR3 region was amplified and then sequenced. TCRbeta amplification used the immunoSEQ assay, a bias-corrected multiplex PCR with high-throughput sequencing. From the authors' description of their analysis: Every unique nucleotide sequence was considered a clone and was annotated with V, D and J genes, copy number and frequency. Sequences were labeled productive if in frame, and non-productive if out of frame or containing stop codons. As previously described, clonality was calculated on the basis of Shannon's entropy. Mean CDR3 Kyte-Doolittle hydropathy was derived from the predicted amino acid sequences of productive clones. The R hclust function was used to hierarchically cluster scaled V gene usage with Manhattan distance and complete linkage. Sharing of clones by CDR3 amino acid sequence was evaluated by resampling 12 repertoires per group over 100 rounds. The repertoires were searched for 65 to 85 published EBV-specific TCRbeta sequences and 245 published CMV-specific TCRbeta sequences. Analysis left out a couple of CVID samples that produced under 10,000 sequences, so 35 to 50 CVID repertoires remained. The immuneACCESS repertoire file appears here via TCRdb, limited to in-frame rearrangements. These files lack a portion of the clones; in checked studies, under half of the deficit traces to unresolved V genes, and the cause of the others is not known. The DNA was the basis for D and trimming; V, J and clone size are from that table. For this sample, over 30,000 clones are listed, none of them singletons. The top ten hold roughly 3.5% of the sample.

The chain is assembled from TRBV30 and TRBJ2-7; D gene: possibly TRBD2, on 6 matching bases. Sequenced: peripheral blood mononuclear cells. The sequence came from a person between 18 and 70 years old in good health. The CDR3 protein sequence reads: CAWSRGLTYEQYF. The part of the CDR3 DNA that was read is TGTGCCTGGAGTAGGGGACTGACCTACGAG.